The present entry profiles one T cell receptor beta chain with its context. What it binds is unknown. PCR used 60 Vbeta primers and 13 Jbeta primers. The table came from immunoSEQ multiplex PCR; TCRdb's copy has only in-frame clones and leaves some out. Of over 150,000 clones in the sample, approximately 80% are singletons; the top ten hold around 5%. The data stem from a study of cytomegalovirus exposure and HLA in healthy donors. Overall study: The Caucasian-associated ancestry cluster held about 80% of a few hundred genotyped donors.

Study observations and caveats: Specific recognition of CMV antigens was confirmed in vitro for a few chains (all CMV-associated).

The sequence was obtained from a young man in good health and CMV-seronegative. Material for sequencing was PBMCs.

The CDR3 loop is CSVAKSWDLCNEQFF. DNA for the CDR3: TGCAGCGTTGCTAAATCTTGGGACTTATGCAATGAGCAGTTCTTC. The rearrangement uses TRBV29-1 and TRBJ2-1; possible D gene TRBD2, 6 bases. The CDR3 totals 15 residues. V dropped 4 bases and J dropped 6 bases, with 19 bases sitting between them. The germline gives CDR1 SQVTM, CDR2 ANQGSEA.